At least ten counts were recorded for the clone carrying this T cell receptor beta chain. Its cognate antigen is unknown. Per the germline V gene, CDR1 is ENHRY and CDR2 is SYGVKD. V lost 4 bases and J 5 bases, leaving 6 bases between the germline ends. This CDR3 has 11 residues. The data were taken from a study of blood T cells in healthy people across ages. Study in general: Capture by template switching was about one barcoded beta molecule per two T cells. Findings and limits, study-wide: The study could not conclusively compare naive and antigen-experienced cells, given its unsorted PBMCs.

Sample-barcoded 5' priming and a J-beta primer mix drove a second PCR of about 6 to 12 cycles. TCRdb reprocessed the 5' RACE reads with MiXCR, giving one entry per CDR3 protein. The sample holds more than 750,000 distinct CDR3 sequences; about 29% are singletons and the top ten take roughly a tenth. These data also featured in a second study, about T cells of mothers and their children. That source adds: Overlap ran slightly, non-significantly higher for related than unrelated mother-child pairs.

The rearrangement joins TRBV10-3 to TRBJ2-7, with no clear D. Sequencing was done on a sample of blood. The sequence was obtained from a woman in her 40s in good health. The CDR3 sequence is CAISVGDEQYF. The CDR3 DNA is TGTGCCATCAGTGTTGGAGACGAGCAGTACTTC.